This TCR beta chain was sequenced during a study of T cell responses to AZD1222 COVID-19 vaccine. Produced via immunoSEQ multiplex PCR; TCRdb's table is partial and in-frame only. Of roughly 150,000 clones listed, roughly 90% are singletons. Turning to this clone: Its antigen is unknown.

The CDR3 is 16 amino acids. Trimming removed 3 bases from V and 10 bases from J; junction bases left unmatched: 12. Germline V gives CDR1 MNHEY, CDR2 SVGAGI. Study-wide findings and caveats: In the spike-specific TCR repertoire, nearly half reportedly target unmutated variant regions.

The sequences come from peripheral blood, collected 28 days after the second AZD1222 dose. The clonotype originates from an adult who received the AZD1222 COVID-19 vaccine. The chain joins TRBV6-5 to TRBJ1-4, with 9 bases matching TRBD1. Here the CDR3 DNA reads TGTGCCAGCAGTTATTTATCCGGGACAGGGTTCGGAAAACTGTTTTTT. It encodes CASSYLSGTGFGKLFF.